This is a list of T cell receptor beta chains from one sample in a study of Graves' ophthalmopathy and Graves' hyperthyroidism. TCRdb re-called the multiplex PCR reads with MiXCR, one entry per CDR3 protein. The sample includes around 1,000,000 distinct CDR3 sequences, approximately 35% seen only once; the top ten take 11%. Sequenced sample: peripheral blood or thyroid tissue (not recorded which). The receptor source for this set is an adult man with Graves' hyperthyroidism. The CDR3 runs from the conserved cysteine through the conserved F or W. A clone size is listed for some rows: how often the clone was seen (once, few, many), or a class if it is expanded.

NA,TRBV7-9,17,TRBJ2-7,CASSTFSGRQGPLWRYF
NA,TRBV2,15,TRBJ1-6,CASSSSRDKNSPLHF
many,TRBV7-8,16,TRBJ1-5,CASSSISGFSNQPQHF
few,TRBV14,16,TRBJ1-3,CASSQRRDRRGNTIYF
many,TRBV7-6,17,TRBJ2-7,CASSLVFGTAGIREQYF
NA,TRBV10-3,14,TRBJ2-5,CAISEGAGGESQYF
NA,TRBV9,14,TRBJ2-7,CASSVGTGDHEQYF
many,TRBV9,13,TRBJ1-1,CASSVGRYTEAFF
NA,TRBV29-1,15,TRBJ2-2,CSAESGTGPTGELFF
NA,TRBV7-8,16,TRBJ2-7,CASSLKVDPSYNEQYF
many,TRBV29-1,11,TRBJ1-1,CSGAGNTEAFF
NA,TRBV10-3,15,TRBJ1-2,CAISESIGRLRGYTF
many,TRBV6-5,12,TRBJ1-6,CASRQTDTPLHF
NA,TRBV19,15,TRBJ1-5,CASILGTGQNQPQHF
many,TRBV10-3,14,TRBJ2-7,CATLPSGGASEQYF
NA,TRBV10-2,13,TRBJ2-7,CASSYSRKYEQYF
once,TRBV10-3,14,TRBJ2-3,CAISGLATADTQYF
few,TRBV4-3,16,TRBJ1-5,CASSQDVSGLNQPQHF
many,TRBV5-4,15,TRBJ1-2,CASSTVLDPNYGYTF
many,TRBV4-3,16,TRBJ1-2,CASSQVIGGDAYGYTF
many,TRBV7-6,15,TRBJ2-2,CASSSPDDIGGELFF
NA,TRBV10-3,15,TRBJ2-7,CAISADRGISYEQYF
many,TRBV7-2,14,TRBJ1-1,CASSTETGYTEAFF
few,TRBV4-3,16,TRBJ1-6,CASSQDGKPGDSPLHF
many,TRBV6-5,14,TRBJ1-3,CASSPASSGNTIYF
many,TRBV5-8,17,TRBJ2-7,CASSLGGRSIKRGEQYF
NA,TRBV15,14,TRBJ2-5,CATSRVGVGGTQYF
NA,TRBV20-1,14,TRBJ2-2,CSASAGKNTGELFF
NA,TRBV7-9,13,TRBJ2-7,CASSLWGLGEQYF
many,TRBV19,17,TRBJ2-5,CASSTQSSGGTQETQYF
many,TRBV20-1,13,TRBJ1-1,CSARDSPFTEAFF
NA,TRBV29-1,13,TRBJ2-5,CSVGSGAQETQYF
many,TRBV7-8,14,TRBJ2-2,CASSFELVSGELFF
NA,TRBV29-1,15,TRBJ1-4,CSGGIPGGYNEKLFF
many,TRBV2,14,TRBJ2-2,CASRAFKNTGELFF
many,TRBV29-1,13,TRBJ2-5,CSVGASRIQTQYF
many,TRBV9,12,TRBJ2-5,CASSEGSGTQYF
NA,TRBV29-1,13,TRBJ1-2,CSLEDRHNYGYTF
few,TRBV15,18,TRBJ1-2,CASSPTDRPTSINYGYTF
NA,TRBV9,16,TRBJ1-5,CASSVDRAETHQPQHF
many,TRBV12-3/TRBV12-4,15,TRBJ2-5,CASSPEAGGRETQYF
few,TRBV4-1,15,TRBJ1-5,CASSPLSRSNQPQHF
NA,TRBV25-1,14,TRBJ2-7,CASSLRGRQYEQYF
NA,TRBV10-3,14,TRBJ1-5,CAISERREDQPQHF
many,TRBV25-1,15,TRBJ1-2,CASSEWRAGNYGYTF
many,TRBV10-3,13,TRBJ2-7,CATSPGQPYEQYF
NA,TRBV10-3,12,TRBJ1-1,CASGLTVSGAFF
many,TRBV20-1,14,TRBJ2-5,CSAGAGGLKETQYF
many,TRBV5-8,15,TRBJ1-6,CASSPRGRDNSPLHF
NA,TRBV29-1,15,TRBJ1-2,CSVDPPGPAKYGYTF
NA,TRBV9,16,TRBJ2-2,CASSVAGSGWAGELFF
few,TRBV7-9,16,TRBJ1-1,CASSLGPPGYNTEAFF
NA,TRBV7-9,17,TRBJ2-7,CVSTPIEGDSNSYEQYF
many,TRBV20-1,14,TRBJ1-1,CSASSEEGWAEAFF